The clone carrying this T cell receptor (beta chain) has a single count. Its antigen is unidentified. The sample originates from a study of blood T cells in healthy people across ages. General study findings and limits: Relative to aged donors, long-lived donors carried more naive CD4+ cells and displayed higher diversity. Considered underestimates were the diversity estimates obtained from one million T cells. Age showed a roughly linear inverse relationship with TCR beta diversity per million T cells.

Using a J-beta primer mix together with a sample-barcoded 5' primer, a second PCR was run for roughly 7 to 11 cycles. TCRdb re-called the 5' RACE reads with MiXCR, one entry per CDR3 protein. The sample holds around 320,000 distinct CDR3 sequences, 27% seen once. The sequence was collected from a woman in her 70s in good health. What was sequenced was blood.

CDR3 nucleotides: TGCAGTGCTAGAGGGCGGGGAAATGAAAAACTGTTTTTT. This gives the protein CSARGRGNEKLFF. The gene calls are TRBV20-1 and TRBJ1-4, with D unresolved. V lost 1 base to trimming and J lost 5 bases, with 8 bases between them. Germline V gene sequence: CDR1 DFQATT, CDR2 SNEGSKA (reference sequence). The CDR3 runs 13 residues.